The present T cell receptor (beta chain) was sequenced within a study of blood T cell repertoires in COVID-19. Study-wide background: The United States, Italy and Spain were the sources of the acute and convalescent COVID-19 samples. T cells, B-cell-depleted T cells, or PBMCs supplied cDNA or gDNA.

Comments on this clone: Compared with germline, one end of the junction differs, possibly owing to a read error.

The CDR3 extends over 13 amino acids. Germline V gene lookup returns CDR1 MNHEY and CDR2 SVGAGI. Authors' processing steps: Estimates of nucleated cell counts were drawn from the amplification of reference gene primers. Assay used: immunoSEQ multiplex PCR; TCRdb lists only in-frame clones, some missing. V and J calls and clone size are as listed in that table; D and trimming were resolved from the DNA. The table lists 100,000 to 130,000 clones, 84% of them singletons. The V call is TRBV6-5, the J call TRBJ2-1, with TRBD2 matching 8 bases. This receptor was obtained from a human donor in a cohort sampled during active COVID-19. Sample: peripheral blood. The chain's CDR3 is CASGYGRVNEQFF. The CDR3 coding sequence is TGTGCCAGCGGTTACGGGAGGGTGAATGAGCAGTTCTTC.